This entry describes one T cell receptor beta chain. The target of this receptor is not known. One base away there is no much larger clone; base qualities are not given. The cysteine opens and the phenylalanine closes a CDR3 of 12 amino acids. Here the CDR3 DNA is all that survives: 36 bases in frame from base 1. Taken from the germline V gene, the CDR1 and CDR2 loops are SGHNT and YENEEA. V is reduced by 5 bases and J by 5 bases, leaving a spacing of 9 bases between them. This sample's time point label indicates: cells obtained before transplantation from donor or recipient. CD3+CD4+ and CD3+CD8+ populations were FACS-sorted from unstimulated pre-transplant donor and recipient cells taken from spleen or lymph nodes. The library relied on the immunoSEQ multiplex PCR assay. In most patients, genomic DNA was isolated using the Qiagen DNeasy Blood and Tissue Kit and sent frozen to Adaptive Biotechnologies for TCR sequencing. High-throughput TCR-beta CDR3 sequencing of genomic DNA from most patients was performed by Adaptive Biotechnologies. Per the source publication's procedure: Adaptive's ImmunoSEQ software supplied the TCR sequencing data for approximately 18 patients, while MiXCR and VDJtools were used to process a few other patients. To correct CD4 versus CD8 sorting errors, any sequence found in both subsets at a frequency ratio below 5:1 was removed. CDR3 nucleotide sequences shared by donor and recipient were removed because the origin of these sequences could not be assigned. Alloreactive clones required at least 2-fold expansion over unstimulated cells and minimum CFSE-low frequency of 0.002% (template counts) or 0.001% (read counts). A clone was considered mappable if detected in the sequenced pre-transplant spleen, lymph node, or MLR CFSE-low populations of the donor or recipient. Cumulative frequency of alloreactive clones was calculated as a percentage of all sequences weighted by copy number. TCRdb carries this immuneACCESS record with in-frame sequences only. Its versions omit some clonotypes, under half of them owing to an unresolved V gene in the studies checked, with the rest unexplained. For V, J and clone size, that table is used; D and trimming come from the DNA. The sample table holds about 120,000 clones, of which about 93% were seen once. The ten largest make up around 0.12% of the sample.

The entry originates in a study of graft-versus-host responses after intestinal transplantation (dated by TCRdb to the early 2020s). With regard to the full study: The transplants that recipients got were multivisceral, liver-intestinal, or isolated intestinal. Every recipient was given anti-thymocyte globulin induction, then maintenance tacrolimus and steroids for 3 to 4 years. Bulk TCR-beta CDR3 sequencing was used to track graft-versus-host and host-versus-graft alloreactive T cell clones in the graft, circulation and bone marrow after intestinal transplantation. Alloreactive clones were identified by sequencing pre-transplant mixed lymphocyte reaction products and comparing these products with unstimulated pre-transplant donor and recipient T cells. A cohort of about two dozen intestinal transplant recipients, including one retransplant, was enrolled, and a few patients lacking pretransplant specimens were excluded. Donor T cell macrochimerism was defined as a peak of at least 4% donor T cells among recipient peripheral blood mononuclear cells. Instead of going to the commercial service, samples from three later patients were sequenced in-house on an Illumina MiSeq and processed with MiXCR. Broader findings and caveats from the paper: The relatively low number and heterogeneity of intestinal transplant patients limited the conclusions. GvH clones were found in recipient bone marrow, and some of the GvH clones appeared earlier in ileal mucosa or blood, which is consistent with an intestinal mucosal origin. In the allografts of patients with donor T cell macrochimerism, GvH to HvG T cell clonal ratios were high. Early after transplant, peak levels of circulating GvH clones were associated with declines in HvG clones.

The TCR sequence derives from a human donor who received an intestinal transplant. The chain is encoded by TRBV11-3 joined to TRBJ1-2; a weak D assignment points to TRBD1 (5 bases agree). The input for sequencing was unstimulated CD4+ T cells sorted from spleen or lymph node cells, taken before intestinal transplant. The DNA is TGTGCCAGCAGCCAGGGTGGATATGGCTACACCTTC. Its amino acids are CASSQGGYGYTF.